The next 14 T cell receptor beta chains were all read from a single sample in a study of identical twins (dated by TCRdb to 2016 to 2017). The method was 5' RACE. Data came from an Illumina HiSeq 2000. TCRdb trimmed public reads at Q25 via fastp, called clones via MiXCR and kept in-frame beta chains. Entries are consolidated by CDR3 protein sequence, retaining the most common genes and DNA. The sample table records about 240,000 distinct CDR3 sequences; under 12% of these occur just once. 9% to 10% of the sample rests with the top ten. Sequencing was performed on memory T cells sorted from blood. What the cell subset or site label conveys for this sample: CD45RO+ enriched T cells. The receptors here all came from a middle-aged man in good health.

This clonotype was counted ten times or more. The rearrangement uses TRBV7-2 and TRBJ2-5; 10 positions match TRBD2. This CDR3 is 15 amino acids long. The V gene's germline CDR1 is SGHTA and CDR2 FQGNSA. The trim removed 5 bases at V and 4 bases at J, leaving 7 bases unmatched. This CDR3 reads CASSEGLARRETQYF. In nucleotides, the CDR3 is TGTGCCAGCAGCGAGGGACTAGCGAGGAGAGAGACCCAGTACTTC.

This clonotype was counted only a few times. The genes are TRBV3-1 and TRBJ2-3; D uncertain. The CDR3 covers 15 residues. Trimming shortened V by 0 bases and J by 1 base, and 8 bases separated the two germline ends. Germline-derived CDR1 and CDR2 are LGHDT and YNNKEL (reference sequence). The CDR3 spells CASSQEAYGTDTQYF. CDR3 coding DNA: TGTGCCAGCAGCCAAGAAGCATACGGCACAGATACGCAGTATTTT.

This clonotype has a count of ten or more. The genes are TRBV4-1 and TRBJ2-7; perhaps TRBD2 as D (6 bases). V lost 0 bases, J lost 3 bases, and 9 bases lay in between. The CDR3 sequence is 14 residues long. Germline lookup yields CDR1 MGHRA and CDR2 YSYEKL. In DNA form, the CDR3 reads TGCGCCAGCAGCCAAGAGAAGGGAGGCTACGAGCAGTACTTC. Its translation is CASSQEKGGYEQYF.

This chain links TRBV5-5 with TRBJ2-1; D uncertain. There are 11 residues in the CDR3. The V end lost 4 bases, the J end lost 5 bases, and 4 bases lay between the germline ends. Germline V CDR1 and CDR2: SGHKS, YYEKEE (reference sequence). The chain's CDR3 is CASSHDNEQFF. In nucleotides, the CDR3 is TGTGCCAGCAGCCACGACAATGAGCAGTTCTTC. The complete variable domain, with remaining parts taken from reference TRBV5-5 and TRBJ2-1, reads DAGVTQSPTHLIKTRGQQVTLRCSPISGHKSVSWYQQVLGQGPQFIFQYYEKEERGRGNFPDRFSARQFPNYSSELNVNALLLGDSALYLCASSHDNEQFFGPGTRLTVL.

The V gene is TRBV6-1, the J gene TRBJ2-5; TRBD2 agrees at 8 bases. In germline, CDR1 is MNHNS, CDR2 SASEGT. Unmatched junction bases numbered 7, after V lost 5 bases and J lost 5 bases. CDR3 length: 14 amino acids. CDR3 DNA: TGTGCCAGCAGTAAAACTAGCGGATGGGAGACCCAGTACTTC. Its protein product is CASSKTSGWETQYF.

The rearrangement uses TRBV5-1 and TRBJ2-5, with D possibly TRBD1 on 5 matching bases. The CDR3 spans 14 residues. Germline V CDR1 and CDR2: SGHRS, YFSETQ. V lost 2 bases and J lost 1, with 9 bases in between. CDR3 sequence: CASSLGAFQETQYF. The CDR3 bases are TGCGCCAGCAGCTTAGGGGCGTTCCAAGAGACCCAGTACTTC.

This clonotype has at least ten counts. The rearrangement links TRBV6-2 or TRBV6-3 to TRBJ1-5; D might be TRBD1 (6 bases). The CDR3 totals 17 residues. The germline V gene has CDR1 MNHEY and CDR2 SVGEGT. V lost 1 base and J 3 bases, leaving 16 bases between the germline ends. The CDR3 DNA reads TGTGCCAGCAGTTACTTGAAGGGCAGGGGCTTCAATCAGCCCCAGCATTTT. Translated: CASSYLKGRGFNQPQHF.

V and J are TRBV9 and TRBJ1-2; TRBD1 is a possible D gene (5 bases). The CDR3 is 11 residues long. Per the germline V gene, CDR1 is SGDLS and CDR2 is YYNGEE. The ends were cut back, 2 bases at V and 14 bases at J, with 13 bases in the middle. CDR3 protein: CASSVSGPITF. CDR3 in DNA: TGTGCCAGCAGCGTTTCAGGGCCTATAACCTTC.

This clonotype was seen a few times. The chain recombines TRBV7-2 with TRBJ2-2; D may match TRBD1 or TRBD2 (5 bases each). V lost 3 bases, J lost 1 base, and 9 bases lay in between. Germline loops: CDR1 SGHTA, CDR2 FQGNSA. The length of the CDR3 is 15 residues. The CDR3 is CASSFGTQNTGELFF. Here the CDR3 DNA reads TGTGCCAGCAGCTTTGGGACCCAGAACACCGGGGAGCTGTTTTTT. The full variable domain, rest sourced from reference TRBV7-2 and TRBJ2-2, is GAGVSQSPSNKVTEKGKDVELRCDPISGHTALYWYRQSLGQGLEFLIYFQGNSAPDKSGLPSDRFSAERTGGSVSTLTIQRTQQEDSAVYLCASSFGTQNTGELFFGEGSRLTVL.

This clonotype was seen a handful of times. The J gene is TRBJ2-7, the V gene TRBV7-2; D gene uncertain. Germline values: CDR1 SGHTA, CDR2 FQGNSA. With 1 base removed from V and 0 bases from J, the gap between germline ends came to 10 bases. This CDR3 has 15 amino acids. Here the CDR3 reads CASSLGPGYSYEQYF. DNA of the CDR3: TGTGCCAGCAGCTTAGGGCCCGGGTACTCCTACGAGCAGTACTTC.

This chain joins TRBV10-2 and TRBJ2-5, with a possible D match to TRBD1 (6 bases). CDR3 length equals 13 residues. Germline V gene sequence: CDR1 WSHSY, CDR2 SAAADI. Trimming shortened V by 6 bases and J by 2 bases, and 10 bases separated the two germline ends. The CDR3 region is CASRDSDQETQYF. The CDR3 nucleotides read TGCGCCAGCAGGGACAGCGATCAAGAGACCCAGTACTTC.

J is TRBJ2-7 and V is TRBV12-3 or TRBV12-4, with 9 bases identical to TRBD1. The junction had 5 bases not matched to a gene; V was cut back by 1 base and J by 4 bases. The CDR3 is 15 residues long. In DNA, the CDR3 is TGTGCCAGCAGTTTAGGAGGACAGGGGCCGTACGAGCAGTACTTC. Translated, it gives CASSLGGQGPYEQYF.

As DNA, the CDR3 is TGTGCCAGCAGCTTCTGGCGGAGGGGGCCAGAGACCCAGTACTTC. Translating gives CASSFWRRGPETQYF. V gene TRBV7-2 combines with J gene TRBJ2-5; TRBD1 might be the D (7 bases). Trimming cost V 3 bases and J 4 bases, with 15 bases left between them. Germline V gene data show CDR1 as SGHTA and CDR2 as FQGNSA. This CDR3 has 15 amino acids.

Points on this clonotype: This may be a read error: a much more frequent sequence differs by one nucleotide. This chain connects TRBV18 to TRBJ2-6; a weak D match, TRBD1 (6 bases). Germline V lookup: CDR1 KGHSH, CDR2 LQKENI. The CDR3 runs to 15 residues. The CDR3 loop reads CASSSAGAGANVLSF. DNA for the CDR3: TGTGCCAGCTCCTCAGCAGGGGCTGGGGCCAACGTCCTGTCTTTC.